This T cell receptor beta chain was identified in a study of T cells in Graves' hyperthyroidism and ophthalmopathy. With V trimmed by 0 bases and J by 3 bases, 7 bases remained unmatched. The germline V gene has CDR1 LGHNA and CDR2 YNFKEQ. This CDR3 has 17 residues. Uncontrolled infections, other autoimmune diseases, pregnancy or lactation led to exclusion of patients. Used for diagnoses were clinical symptoms, serum thyroxine and TRAb, thyroid ultrasound and orbital computed tomography. PBMCs were collected from a roughly 10 ml volume of fresh peripheral blood. There were TCR beta CDR3 regions amplified from RNA transcripts. HTBI primers were used for first-round RT-PCR of the TCR CDR3. TCRdb fed the multiplex PCR reads into MiXCR, producing one record per CDR3 protein. The sample consists of about 410,000 distinct CDR3 sequences, about 14% of them appearing once.

The clonotype originates from a woman aged 25 to 39 with Graves' ophthalmopathy. This chain uses TRBV4-2 with TRBJ2-1; 8 nucleotides line up with TRBD2. The sample consisted of blood. CDR3 in DNA: TGTGCCAGCAGCCAAGATGGTGGCGGGGGGCGCTACAATGAGCAGTTCTTC. As protein: CASSQDGGGGRYNEQFF.